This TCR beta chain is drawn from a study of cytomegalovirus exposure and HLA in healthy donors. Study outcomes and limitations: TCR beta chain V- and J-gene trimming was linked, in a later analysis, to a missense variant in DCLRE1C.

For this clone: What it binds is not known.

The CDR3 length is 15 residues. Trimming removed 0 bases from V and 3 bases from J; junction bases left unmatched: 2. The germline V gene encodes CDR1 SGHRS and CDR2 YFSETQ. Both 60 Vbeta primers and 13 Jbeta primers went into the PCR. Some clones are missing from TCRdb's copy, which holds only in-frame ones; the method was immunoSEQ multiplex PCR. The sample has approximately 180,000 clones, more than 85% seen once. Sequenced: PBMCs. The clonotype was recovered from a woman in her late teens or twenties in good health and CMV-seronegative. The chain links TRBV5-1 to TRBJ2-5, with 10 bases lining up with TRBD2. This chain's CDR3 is CASSLEAGGEETQYF. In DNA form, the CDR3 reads TGCGCCAGCAGCTTGGAAGCGGGAGGGGAAGAGACCCAGTACTTC.